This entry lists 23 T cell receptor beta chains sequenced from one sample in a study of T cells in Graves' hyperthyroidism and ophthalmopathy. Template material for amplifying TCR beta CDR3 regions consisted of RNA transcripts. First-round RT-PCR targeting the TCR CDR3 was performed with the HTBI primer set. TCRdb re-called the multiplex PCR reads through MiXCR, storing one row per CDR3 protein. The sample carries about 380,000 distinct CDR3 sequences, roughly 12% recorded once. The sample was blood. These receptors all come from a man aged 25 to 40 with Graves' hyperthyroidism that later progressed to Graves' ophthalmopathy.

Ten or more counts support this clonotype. The CDR3 here is CASSFGASRRGEQYF. Written as DNA, the CDR3 is TGTGCCAGCAGTTTCGGCGCCTCGCGCCGGGGGGAGCAGTACTTC. The rearrangement joins TRBV28 to TRBJ2-7, with D maybe TRBD2 (6 bases). The CDR3 covers 15 residues. Trimming removed 3 bases at V and 7 bases at J, with 19 bases between. Looked up from germline, CDR1 is MDHEN and CDR2 is SYDVKM.

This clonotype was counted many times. This CDR3 reads CASSYRGEATQYF. The DNA for the CDR3 is TGTGCCAGCAGTTACAGGGGGGAGGCGACCCAGTACTTC. The chain couples TRBV6-1 to TRBJ2-5; 8 bases agree with TRBD1. This CDR3 is 13 amino acids long. Trimming cost V 5 bases and J 7 bases; bases outside gene matches: 6. CDR1 MNHNS and CDR2 SASEGT come from the germline V gene.

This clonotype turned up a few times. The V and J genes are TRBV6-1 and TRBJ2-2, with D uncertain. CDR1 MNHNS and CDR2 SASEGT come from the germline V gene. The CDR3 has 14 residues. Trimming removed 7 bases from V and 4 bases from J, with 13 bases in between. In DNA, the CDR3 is TGTGCCAGCACAGGACGGGCGAGCACCGGGGAGCTGTTTTTT. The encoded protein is CASTGRASTGELFF.

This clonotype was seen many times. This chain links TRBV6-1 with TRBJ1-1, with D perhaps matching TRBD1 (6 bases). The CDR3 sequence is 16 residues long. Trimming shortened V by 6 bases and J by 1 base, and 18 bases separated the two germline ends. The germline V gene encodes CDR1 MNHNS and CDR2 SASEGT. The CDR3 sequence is CASSRKTGGGNTEAFF. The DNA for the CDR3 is TGTGCCAGCAGCCGCAAGACAGGCGGCGGGAACACTGAAGCTTTCTTT.

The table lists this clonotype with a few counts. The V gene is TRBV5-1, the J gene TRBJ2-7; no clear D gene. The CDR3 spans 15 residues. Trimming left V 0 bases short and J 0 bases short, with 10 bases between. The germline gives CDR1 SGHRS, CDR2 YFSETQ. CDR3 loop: CASSLVSESSYEQYF. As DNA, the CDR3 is TGCGCCAGCAGCTTGGTTTCGGAGAGCTCCTACGAGCAGTACTTC. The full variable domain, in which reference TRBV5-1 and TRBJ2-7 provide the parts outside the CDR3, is KAGVTQTPRYLIKTRGQQVTLSCSPISGHRSVSWYQQTPGQGLQFLFEYFSETQRNKGNFPGRFSGRQFSNSRSEMNVSTLELGDSALYLCASSLVSESSYEQYFGPGTRLTVT.

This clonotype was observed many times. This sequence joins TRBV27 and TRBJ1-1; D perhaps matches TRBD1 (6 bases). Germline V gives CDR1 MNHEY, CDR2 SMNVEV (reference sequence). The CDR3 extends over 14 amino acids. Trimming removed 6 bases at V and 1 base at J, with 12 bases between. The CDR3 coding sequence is TGTGCCAGCAGAATTCAGGGGAGGAACACTGAAGCTTTCTTT. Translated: CASRIQGRNTEAFF.

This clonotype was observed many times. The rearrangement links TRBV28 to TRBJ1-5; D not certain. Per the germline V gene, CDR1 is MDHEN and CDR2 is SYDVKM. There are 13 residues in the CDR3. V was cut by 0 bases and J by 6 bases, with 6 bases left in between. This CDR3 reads CASSLWQVQPQHF. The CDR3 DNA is TGTGCCAGCAGTTTATGGCAGGTTCAGCCCCAGCATTTT.

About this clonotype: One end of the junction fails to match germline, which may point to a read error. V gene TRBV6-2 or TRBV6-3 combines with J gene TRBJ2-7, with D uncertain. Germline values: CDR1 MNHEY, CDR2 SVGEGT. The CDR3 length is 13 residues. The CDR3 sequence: CTSSYSDGIEQYF. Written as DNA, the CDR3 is TGTACCAGCAGTTACTCGGATGGGATAGAGCAGTACTTC.

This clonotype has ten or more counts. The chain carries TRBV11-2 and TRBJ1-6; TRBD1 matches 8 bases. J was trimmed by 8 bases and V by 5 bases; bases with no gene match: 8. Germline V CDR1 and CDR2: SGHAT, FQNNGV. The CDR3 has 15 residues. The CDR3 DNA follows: TGTGCCAGCAGCCATTCAGGGGGCGCCTATTCACCCCTCCACTTT. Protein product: CASSHSGGAYSPLHF.

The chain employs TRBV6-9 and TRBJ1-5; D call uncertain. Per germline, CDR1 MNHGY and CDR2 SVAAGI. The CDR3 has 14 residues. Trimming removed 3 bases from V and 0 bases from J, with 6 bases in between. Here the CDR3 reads CASSYSYSNQPQHF. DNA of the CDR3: TGTGCCAGCAGTTACTCGTATAGCAATCAGCCCCAGCATTTT.

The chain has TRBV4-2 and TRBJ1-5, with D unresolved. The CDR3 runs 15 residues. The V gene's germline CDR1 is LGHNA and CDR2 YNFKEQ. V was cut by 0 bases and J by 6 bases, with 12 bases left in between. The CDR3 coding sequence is TGTGCCAGCAGCCAAGATGTCGGCCGTGCTCAGCCCCAGCATTTT. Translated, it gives CASSQDVGRAQPQHF.

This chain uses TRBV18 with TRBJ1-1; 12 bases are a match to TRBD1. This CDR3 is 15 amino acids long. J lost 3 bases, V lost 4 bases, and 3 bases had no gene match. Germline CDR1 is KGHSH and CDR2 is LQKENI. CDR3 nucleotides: TGTGCCAGCTCACAGGGACAGGGGGCTTACACTGAAGCTTTCTTT. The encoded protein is CASSQGQGAYTEAFF. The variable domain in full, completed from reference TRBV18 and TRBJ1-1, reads NAGVMQNPRHLVRRRGQEARLRCSPMKGHSHVYWYRQLPEEGLKFMVYLQKENIIDESGMPKERFSAEFPKEGPSILRIQQVVRGDSAAYFCASSQGQGAYTEAFFGQGTRLTVV.

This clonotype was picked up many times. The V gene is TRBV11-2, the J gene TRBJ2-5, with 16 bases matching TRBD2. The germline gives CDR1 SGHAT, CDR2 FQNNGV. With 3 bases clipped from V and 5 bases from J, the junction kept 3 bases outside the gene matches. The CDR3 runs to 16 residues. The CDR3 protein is CASSLGLAGGHETQYF. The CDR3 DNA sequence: TGTGCCAGCAGCTTGGGACTAGCGGGGGGGCATGAGACCCAGTACTTC. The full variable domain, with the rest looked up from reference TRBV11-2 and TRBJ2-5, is EAGVAQSPRYKIIEKRQSVAFWCNPISGHATLYWYQQILGQGPKLLIQFQNNGVVDDSQLPKDRFSAERLKGVDSTLKIQPAKLEDSAVYLCASSLGLAGGHETQYFGPGTRLLVL.

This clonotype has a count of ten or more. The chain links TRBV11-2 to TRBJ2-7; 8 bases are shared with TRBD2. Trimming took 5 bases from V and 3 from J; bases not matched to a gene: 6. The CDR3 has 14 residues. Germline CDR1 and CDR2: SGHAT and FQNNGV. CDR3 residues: CASSPSGGIYEQYF. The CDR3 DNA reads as TGTGCCAGCAGCCCGAGCGGGGGAATCTACGAGCAGTACTTC.

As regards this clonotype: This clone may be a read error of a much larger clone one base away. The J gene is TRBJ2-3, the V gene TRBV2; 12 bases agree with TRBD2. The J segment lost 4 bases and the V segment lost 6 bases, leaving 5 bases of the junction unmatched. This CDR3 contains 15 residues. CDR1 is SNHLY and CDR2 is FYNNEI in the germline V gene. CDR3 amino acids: CASRGLAGGPDTQYF. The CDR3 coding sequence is TGTGCCAGCAGGGGTCTAGCGGGGGGGCCAGATACGCAGTATTTT.

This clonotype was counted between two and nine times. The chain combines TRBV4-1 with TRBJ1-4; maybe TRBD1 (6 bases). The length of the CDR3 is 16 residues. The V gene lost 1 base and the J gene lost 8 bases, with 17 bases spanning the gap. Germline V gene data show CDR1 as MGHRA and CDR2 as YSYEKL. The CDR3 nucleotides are TGCGCCAGCAGCCAAGGGTACACAGGGAGGTACGAAAAACTGTTTTTT. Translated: CASSQGYTGRYEKLFF.

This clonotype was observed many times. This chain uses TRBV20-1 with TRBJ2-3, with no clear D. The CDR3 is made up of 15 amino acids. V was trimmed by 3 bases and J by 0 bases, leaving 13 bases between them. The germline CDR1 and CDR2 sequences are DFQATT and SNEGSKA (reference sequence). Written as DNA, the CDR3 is TGCAGTGCTAGTCCAAAGCACCAGAGCACAGATACGCAGTATTTT. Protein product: CSASPKHQSTDTQYF.

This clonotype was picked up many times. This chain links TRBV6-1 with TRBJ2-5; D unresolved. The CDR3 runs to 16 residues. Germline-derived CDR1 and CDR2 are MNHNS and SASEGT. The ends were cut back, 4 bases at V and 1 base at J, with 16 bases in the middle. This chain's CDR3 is CASSASRTRPQETQYF. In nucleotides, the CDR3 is TGTGCCAGCAGTGCCTCTCGGACGAGACCCCAAGAGACCCAGTACTTC.

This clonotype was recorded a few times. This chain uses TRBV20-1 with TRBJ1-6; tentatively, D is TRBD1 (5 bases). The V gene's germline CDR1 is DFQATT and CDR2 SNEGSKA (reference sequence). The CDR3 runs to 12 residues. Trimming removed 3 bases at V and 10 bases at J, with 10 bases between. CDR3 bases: TGCAGTGCTAGCAGGGTGAGGTCACCCCTCCACTTT. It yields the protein CSASRVRSPLHF.

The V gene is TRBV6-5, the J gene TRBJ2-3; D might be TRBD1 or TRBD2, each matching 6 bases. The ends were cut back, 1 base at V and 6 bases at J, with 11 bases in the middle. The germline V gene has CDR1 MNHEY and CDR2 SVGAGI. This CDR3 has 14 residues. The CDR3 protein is CASSYYGGPDTQYF. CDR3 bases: TGTGCCAGCAGTTACTACGGGGGCCCCGATACGCAGTATTTT.

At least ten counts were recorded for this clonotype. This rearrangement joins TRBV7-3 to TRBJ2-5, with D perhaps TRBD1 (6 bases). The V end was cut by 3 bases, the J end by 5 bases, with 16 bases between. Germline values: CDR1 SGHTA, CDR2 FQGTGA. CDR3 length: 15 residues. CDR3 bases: TGTGCCAGCAGCTTTACCGGGACAACCTCCGAGACCCAGTACTTC. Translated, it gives CASSFTGTTSETQYF.

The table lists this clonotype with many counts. The CDR3 sequence is CASSLSGGPGYTF. The CDR3 DNA reads as TGTGCCAGCAGTTTATCGGGGGGGCCTGGCTACACCTTC. The chain links TRBV27 to TRBJ1-2, with D perhaps matching TRBD1 (6 bases). V was trimmed by 0 bases and J by 7 bases, leaving 9 bases between them. CDR3 length equals 13 residues. Per the germline V gene, CDR1 is MNHEY and CDR2 is SMNVEV (reference sequence).

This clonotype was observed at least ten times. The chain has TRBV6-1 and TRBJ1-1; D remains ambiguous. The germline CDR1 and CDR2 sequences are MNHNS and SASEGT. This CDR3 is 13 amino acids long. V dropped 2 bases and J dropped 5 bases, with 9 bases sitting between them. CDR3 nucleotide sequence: TGTGCCAGCAGTGAATTGCGAGGAACTGAAGCTTTCTTT. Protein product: CASSELRGTEAFF.